This T cell receptor beta chain derives from a study of T cells after yellow fever vaccination. Overall study results and limits: It was the secondary response that reached its peak faster, day 5 versus 15, but it was weaker.

The CDR3 totals 15 residues. CDR1 and CDR2 (germline): SGHAT, FQNNGV. V shed 5 bases and J shed 3 bases, with 14 bases lying between them. On this clonotype: The antigen is unknown.

In making TCR cDNA, 5'RACE template switching added a universal primer site and UMIs to it. TCRdb passed the 5' RACE reads through MiXCR, listing each CDR3 protein once. The sample consists of about 500,000 distinct CDR3 sequences, around a sixth of them appearing once. The sequence came from a man in his late teens or twenties who received the YFV17D yellow fever vaccine. The chain uses TRBV11-2 and TRBJ2-1; D is undetermined. Sample: PBMCs, taken roughly 5 days after the first yellow fever vaccination. CDR3 nucleotide sequence: TGTGCCAGCAGCCCCTCATGGGCGGTCTACAATGAGCAGTTCTTC. This translates into CASSPSWAVYNEQFF.